The 19 T cell receptor beta chains reported below all come from one sample, sequenced in a study of breast tumors, draining lymph nodes, adjacent tissues. The lymph nodes were axillary draining lymph nodes from breast cancer patients. Using its own MiXCR run on the multiplex PCR reads, TCRdb lists one record per CDR3 protein. Of about 94,000 distinct CDR3 sequences listed, approximately 30% were seen once; the top ten hold roughly 8.1%. Sequenced sample: axillary lymph node tissue. All receptors derive from a female donor with breast cancer. Some clones in this sample may be carry-over from other donors' samples.

The chain links TRBV24-1 to TRBJ2-3; 13 bases map to TRBD2. The CDR3 has 19 residues. Germline values: CDR1 KGHDR, CDR2 SFDVKD. Losses at the gene ends were 4 bases for V and 2 bases for J; bases not matched to a gene: 11. The CDR3 sequence is CATSDPGLAGVGPTDTQYF. The CDR3 nucleotides read TGTGCCACCAGTGACCCAGGACTAGCGGGAGTAGGCCCCACAGATACGCAGTATTTT.

In its sample, this clonotype was seen many times. This sequence joins TRBV19 and TRBJ2-5, with 8 bases aligning to TRBD2. In germline, CDR1 is LNHDA, CDR2 SQIVND (reference sequence). The CDR3 sequence is 15 residues long. Trimming removed 5 bases from V and 2 bases from J; junction bases left unmatched: 7. The CDR3 is CASSATSASQETQYF. The CDR3 coding sequence is TGTGCCAGTAGTGCGACTAGCGCGAGTCAAGAGACCCAGTACTTC. The full variable domain, its missing parts supplied by reference TRBV19 and TRBJ2-5, is DGGITQSPKYLFRKEGQNVTLSCEQNLNHDAMYWYRQDPGQGLRLIYYSQIVNDFQKGDIAEGYSVSREKKESFPLTVTSAQKNPTAFYLCASSATSASQETQYFGPGTRLLVL.

This clonotype was seen ten or more times. The chain carries TRBV20-1 and TRBJ2-7; 10 nucleotides match TRBD2. Trimming removed 3 bases from V and 0 bases from J; junction bases left unmatched: 5. This CDR3 has 15 amino acids. The germline CDR1 and CDR2 sequences are DFQATT and SNEGSKA (reference sequence). The CDR3, as DNA: TGCAGTGCTAGCTCTAGCGGGAGCCCCTCCTACGAGCAGTACTTC. It translates to CSASSSGSPSYEQYF.

The chain uses TRBV20-1 and TRBJ2-3; 9 nucleotides align to TRBD1. In germline, CDR1 is DFQATT, CDR2 SNEGSKA (reference sequence). The CDR3 sequence is 17 residues long. The CDR3 coding sequence is TGCAGCCCTCGGGGCGGGGACAGGGAGCACAGCACAGATACGCAGTATTTT. Protein: CSPRGGDREHSTDTQYF.

This clonotype showed up many times. CDR3 nucleotides: TGTGCCAGCAGTGAACCGGTTACGGACAATCAGCCCCAGCATTTT. It is translated as CASSEPVTDNQPQHF. This chain joins TRBV6-1 and TRBJ1-5; D is unclear. With 2 bases removed from V and 3 bases from J, the gap between germline ends came to 11 bases. Germline-derived CDR1 and CDR2 are MNHNS and SASEGT. CDR3 length: 15 residues.

This clonotype occurred once. The junction departs from the called germline gene at one end, perhaps through a read error. This chain connects TRBV9 to TRBJ1-3, with 8 bases identical to TRBD1. Germline-derived CDR1 and CDR2 are SGDLS and YYNGEE. The CDR3 length is 16 residues. The DNA for the CDR3 is TGTGCCAGCAGCGTTACTACAGGGGGACGGGGAAGCACCATATATTTT. Translating gives CASSVTTGGRGSTIYF. Combining the CDR3 with reference TRBV9 and TRBJ1-3 gives the whole variable domain DSGVTQTPKHLITATGQRVTLRCSPRSGDLSVYWYQQSLDQGLQFLIQYYNGEERAKGNILERFSAQQFPDLHSELNLSSLELGDSALYFCASSVTTGGRGSTIYFGEGSWLTVV.

This clonotype was observed a few times. V is TRBV5-4 and J is TRBJ2-3; 10 bases align to TRBD1. Germline V gives CDR1 SGHNT, CDR2 YYREEE (reference sequence). The CDR3 is made up of 15 amino acids. J was trimmed by 5 bases and V by 4 bases; bases with no gene match: 7. CDR3 in amino acids: CASSTRTGGKDTQYF. The CDR3 region has the DNA TGTGCCAGCAGCACAAGGACAGGGGGTAAAGATACGCAGTATTTT.

This clonotype was found many times. The chain links TRBV6-2 or TRBV6-3 to TRBJ2-7; no reliable D call. The germline V and J ends were trimmed by 1 base and 6 bases, with 16 bases remaining between them. Germline assignment: CDR1 MNHEY and CDR2 SVGEGT. This CDR3 contains 15 residues. Here the CDR3 DNA reads TGTGCCAGCAGTTACTGGGCAGGATATGGCGCCGAGCAGTACTTC. This gives the protein CASSYWAGYGAEQYF.

About this clonotype: Just one base apart from a much larger clone, this may be a read error. The chain uses TRBV9 and TRBJ2-1, with TRBD2 as a possible D gene (6 bases). CDR3 length: 14 residues. From germline, CDR1 is SGDLS and CDR2 YYNGEE. CDR3 residues: CASTLHAGYNEQSF. The CDR3 nucleotides are TGTGCCAGCACCCTCCACGCGGGGTACAATGAGCAGTCCTTC.

The chain employs TRBV29-1 and TRBJ1-5, with D perhaps matching TRBD1 (5 bases). V shed 4 bases and J shed 0 bases, with 10 bases lying between them. The CDR3 totals 14 residues. Looked up from germline, CDR1 is SQVTM and CDR2 is ANQGSEA. The CDR3 nucleotides read TGCAGCGTTGGGCAGGGAGATAGCAATCAGCCCCAGCATTTT. It is translated as CSVGQGDSNQPQHF.

This clonotype was seen repeatedly, ten times or more. The chain joins TRBV5-1 to TRBJ2-7, with D unresolved. CDR3 length: 13 amino acids. Deletions cut 5 bases from V and 0 bases from J, with 9 bases between. Germline lookup yields CDR1 SGHRS and CDR2 YFSETQ. CDR3 DNA sequence: TGCGCCAGCAGGCTGGTCAGCTCCTACGAGCAGTACTTC. Encoded protein: CASRLVSSYEQYF.

V gene TRBV11-1 combines with J gene TRBJ1-6; D not resolved. Germline V gene data show CDR1 as SGHAT and CDR2 as FQDESV (reference sequence). Trimming stripped 8 bases from V and 11 bases from J, with 13 bases between. The CDR3 totals 12 residues. CDR3 coding DNA: TGTGCCAGCGGCCATGGGAGCACACCCCTCCACTTT. This sequence encodes CASGHGSTPLHF.

The chain is built from TRBV9 and TRBJ2-1; D unresolved. CDR1 SGDLS and CDR2 YYNGEE come from the germline V gene. The CDR3 is 16 residues long. The V and J ends lost 0 bases and 7 bases respectively, with 17 bases between them. In DNA, the CDR3 is TGTGCCAGCAGCGTAGAAGGGTTAGCTGATCATAATGAGCAGTTCTTC. Amino acid sequence: CASSVEGLADHNEQFF.

This clonotype was detected many times. V usage is TRBV20-1 and J usage is TRBJ1-3, with TRBD1 as a possible D gene (5 bases). Looked up from germline, CDR1 is DFQATT and CDR2 is SNEGSKA (reference sequence). The CDR3 is 14 amino acids. Trimming cost V 4 bases and J 0 bases, with 10 bases left between them. The CDR3 DNA reads TGCAGTGCTATGGACACCAGCTCTGGAAACACCATATATTTT. Protein sequence: CSAMDTSSGNTIYF.

This clonotype was seen many times. V gene TRBV10-1 combines with J gene TRBJ1-5; D may be TRBD1 (5 bases). V was cut by 7 bases and J by 1 base, with 8 bases left in between. There are 13 residues in the CDR3. Germline CDR1 and CDR2: WNHNN and SYGVQD (reference sequence). CDR3 DNA sequence: TGCGCCAGCACAGGGCTAAGCAATCAGCCCCAGCATTTT. Translation gives CASTGLSNQPQHF.

This clonotype has more than one count but fewer than ten. The chain joins TRBV5-4 to TRBJ2-4, with D tentatively TRBD2 (6 bases). The germline V gene has CDR1 SGHNT and CDR2 YYREEE (reference sequence). V lost 2 bases, J lost 1 base, and 19 bases lay in between. The CDR3 has 18 amino acids. In DNA form, the CDR3 reads TGTGCCAGCAGCTTTTTAGGATCGGCGGGGCCGGCCAAAAACATTCAGTACTTC. It translates to CASSFLGSAGPAKNIQYF. The whole variable domain, filled in from reference TRBV5-4 and TRBJ2-4, reads ETGVTQSPTHLIKTRGQQVTLRCSSQSGHNTVSWYQQALGQGPQFIFQYYREEENGRGNFPPRFSGLQFPNYSSELNVNALELDDSALYLCASSFLGSAGPAKNIQYFGAGTRLSVL.

V is TRBV9 and J is TRBJ1-3, with D possibly TRBD1 on 5 matching bases. Germline V gives CDR1 SGDLS, CDR2 YYNGEE. The CDR3 spans 13 residues. With 7 bases removed from V and 0 bases from J, the gap between germline ends came to 8 bases. CDR3: CASGGTSGNTIYF. DNA for the CDR3: TGTGCCAGCGGAGGGACCTCTGGAAACACCATATATTTT.

In this sample, this clonotype turned up a few times. A single base separates this from a much larger clone, so it may be a read error. The chain couples TRBV6-5 to TRBJ1-6; D unclear. V gave up 5 bases and J gave up 9 bases, with 8 bases separating them. Germline-derived CDR1 and CDR2 are MNHEY and SVGAGI. The CDR3 contains 12 residues. CDR3 sequence reads: CASSPPGSPLHF. In DNA form, the CDR3 reads TGTGCCAGCAGTCCGCCAGGTTCACCCCTCCACTTT.

In this sample, this clonotype turned up a few times. Mismatch with germline at one junction end may stem from a read error. V gene TRBV4-3 combines with J gene TRBJ2-5, with D possibly being TRBD1 (6 bases). The CDR3 covers 15 residues. Germline V lookup: CDR1 LGHNA, CDR2 YSLEER. The CDR3: CASSQEGRGAETQYF. CDR3 nucleotide sequence: TGCGCCAGCAGCCAAGAAGGCAGGGGCGCAGAGACCCAGTATTTC.